This TCR beta chain was sequenced in a study of tumor-infiltrating lymphocytes in primary liver carcinoma. Findings and limits, study-wide: A significantly higher top-250-clone fraction was recorded for tumors than for blood (p = 0.039).

Using a constant-region primer together with ProtoScript II reverse transcriptase, TCR beta cDNA was made from 450 to 600 ng of total RNA. Slightly modified ARM-PCR with three nested multiplex PCR rounds yielded TCR beta libraries. The opening two PCR rounds, around 9 cycles each, paired TRBV1-TRBV30 forward primers with a C-beta reverse primer. TCRdb reprocessed the multiplex PCR reads via MiXCR and lists one record per CDR3 protein. The data hold about 99,000 distinct CDR3 sequences, with around three quarters observed a single time. This clonotype was found once. The antigen remains undetermined. A junction boundary mismatches the germline segment, possibly from a read error. The CDR3 is 17 amino acids. Germline V lookup: CDR1 SGHAT, CDR2 FQDESV (reference sequence). RNA and DNA were co-extracted from roughly 20-30 mg of unsorted bulk tissue. Those patients suffered from chronic HBV infection and were treatment-naive. Separate regions, five per tumor, were sampled.

The V gene is TRBV11-1, the J gene TRBJ2-6; TRBD1 matches 8 bases. This receptor was obtained from an older woman with primary liver carcinoma and hepatitis B virus infection. Sequencing was done on a sample of liver tumor tissue from sampling region 5. This sample's subset: tumor region T5, tumor centre. In nucleotides, the CDR3 is TGTGCCAACAGCGCCAGGACAGGGACTCTTGGGGCCAACCTCCTGACTTTC. It specifies CANSARTGTLGANLLTF.